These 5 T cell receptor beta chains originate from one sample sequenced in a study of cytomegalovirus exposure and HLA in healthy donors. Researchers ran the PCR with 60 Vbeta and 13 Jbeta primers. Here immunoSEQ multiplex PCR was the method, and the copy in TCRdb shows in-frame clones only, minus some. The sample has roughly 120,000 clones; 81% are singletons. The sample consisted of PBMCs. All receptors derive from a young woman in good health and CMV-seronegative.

Written as DNA, the CDR3 is TGTGCCAGCAGTTTATACAGACGCTCTGGGGCCAACGTCCTGACTTTC. Translation: CASSLYRRSGANVLTF. The rearrangement joins TRBV28 to TRBJ2-6; D unresolved. The germline V gene encodes CDR1 MDHEN and CDR2 SYDVKM. Trimming shortened V by 1 base and J by 0 bases, and 7 bases separated the two germline ends. The CDR3 totals 16 residues.

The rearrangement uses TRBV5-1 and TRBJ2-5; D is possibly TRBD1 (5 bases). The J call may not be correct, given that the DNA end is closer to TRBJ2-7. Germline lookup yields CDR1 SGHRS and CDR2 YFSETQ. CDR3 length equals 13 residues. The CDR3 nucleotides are TGCGCCAGCAGCTTGGGGGGCACCTACGAGCAGTACTTC. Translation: CASSLGGTYEQYF.

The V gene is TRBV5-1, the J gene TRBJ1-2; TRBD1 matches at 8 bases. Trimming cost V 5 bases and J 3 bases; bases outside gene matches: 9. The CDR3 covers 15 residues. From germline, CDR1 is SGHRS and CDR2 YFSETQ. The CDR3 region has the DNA TGCGCCAGCAGGCCCCGGACAGGGTGGGACTATGGCTACACCTTC. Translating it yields CASRPRTGWDYGYTF.

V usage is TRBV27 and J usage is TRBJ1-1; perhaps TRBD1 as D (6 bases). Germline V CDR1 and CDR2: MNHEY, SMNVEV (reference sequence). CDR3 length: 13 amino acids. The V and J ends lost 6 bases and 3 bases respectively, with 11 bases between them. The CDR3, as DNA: TGTGCCAGCAGGATACAGGGAGACACTGAAGCTTTCTTT. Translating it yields CASRIQGDTEAFF.

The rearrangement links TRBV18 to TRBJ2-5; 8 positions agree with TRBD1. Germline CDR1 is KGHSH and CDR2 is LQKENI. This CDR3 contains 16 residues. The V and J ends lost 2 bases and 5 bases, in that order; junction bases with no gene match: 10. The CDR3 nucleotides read TGTGCCAGCTCACCAAGTCCGGGACAGGAGGTGGAGACCCAGTACTTC. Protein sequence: CASSPSPGQEVETQYF.